This record covers a single T cell receptor beta chain. What it binds is not known. This entry belongs to a study of lymphopenia after photon versus proton radiotherapy. The study, taken as a whole, reports: Under photons, naive T cells and diversity fell while effector/memory populations rose. Only patients who died were analyzed for survival; proton advantage is unproven. A bigger post-nadir fall in TCR diversity correlated inversely with survival time in deceased patients. After lymphocyte nadir, photon-treated repertoires showed oligoclonal expansion, especially CD8+ Temra.

Trimming at V came to 7 bases and at J to 2 bases, leaving 4 bases not matched to a gene. CDR3 length: 14 residues. Germline CDR1 LNHDA, CDR2 SQIVND (reference sequence). This table comes from immunoSEQ multiplex PCR, and its TCRdb copy is limited to in-frame clones, with some not included. The sample has some 170,000 clones; 75% to 90% are singletons. The chain is built from TRBV19 and TRBJ2-2; 7 nucleotides agree with TRBD2. The input for sequencing was peripheral blood, taken from a patient treated with photon-based radiotherapy. The receptor comes from a man aged 50 to 59 with gastric cancer. CDR3 sequence: CASTGLFNTGELFF. The CDR3 DNA is TGTGCCAGTACGGGACTATTTAACACCGGGGAGCTGTTTTTT.